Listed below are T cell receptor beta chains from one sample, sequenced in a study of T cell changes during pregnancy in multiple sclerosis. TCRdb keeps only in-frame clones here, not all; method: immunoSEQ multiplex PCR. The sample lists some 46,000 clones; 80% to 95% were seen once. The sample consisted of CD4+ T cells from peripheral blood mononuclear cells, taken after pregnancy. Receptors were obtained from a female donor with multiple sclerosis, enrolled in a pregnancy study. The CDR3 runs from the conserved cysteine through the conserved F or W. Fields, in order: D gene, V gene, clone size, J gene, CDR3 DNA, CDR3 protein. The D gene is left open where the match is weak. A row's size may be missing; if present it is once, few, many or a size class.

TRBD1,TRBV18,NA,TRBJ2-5,TGTGCCAGCTCACCAAACAGGGGTAACCAAGAGACCCAGTACTTC,CASSPNRGNQETQYF
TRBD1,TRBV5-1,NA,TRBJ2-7,TGCGCCAGCAGCTTGAGGGACAGAATAACCGAGCAGTACTTC,CASSLRDRITEQYF
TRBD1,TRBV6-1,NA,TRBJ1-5,TGTGCCAGCAGAGGGACAGGCAATCAGCCCCAGCATTTT,CASRGTGNQPQHF
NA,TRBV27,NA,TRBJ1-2,TGTGCCAGCAGTTTATCCAGCGGGCAGGATGGCTACACCTTC,CASSLSSGQDGYTF
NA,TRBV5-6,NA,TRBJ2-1,TGTGCCAGCAGCTTGCGGTCTCCTAGCCACAATGAGCAGTTCTTC,CASSLRSPSHNEQFF
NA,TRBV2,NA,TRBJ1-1,TGTGCCAGCAGTGCCGGGACAAGTGACACTGAAGCTTTCTTT,CASSAGTSDTEAFF
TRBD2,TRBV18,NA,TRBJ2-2,TGTGCCAGCTCCCAGACTAGCGGGGCCAACACCGGGGAGCTGTTTTTT,CASSQTSGANTGELFF
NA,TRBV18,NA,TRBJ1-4,TGTGCCAGCTCACCGTGGGGACTGAGTAATGAAAAACTGTTTTTT,CASSPWGLSNEKLFF
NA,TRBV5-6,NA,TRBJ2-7,TGTGCCAGCAGCTTTGGTAGGTCCCCGGGCGAGCAGTACTTC,CASSFGRSPGEQYF
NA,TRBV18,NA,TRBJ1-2,TGTGCCAGCTCACCACTTGCTCCGGCCCAGGGGTGGCGTGGGGGAAACTATGGCTACACCTTC,CASSPLAPAQGWRGGNYGYTF
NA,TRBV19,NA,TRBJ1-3,TGTGCCAGTAGTATCAGGGGCCCTGGAAACACCATATATTTT,CASSIRGPGNTIYF
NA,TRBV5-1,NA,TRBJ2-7,TGCGCCAGCAGCATAGCGGGACAGTCCCACGAGCAGTACTTC,CASSIAGQSHEQYF
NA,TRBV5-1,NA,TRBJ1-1,TGCGCCAGCAGCTTGGGTCCAGGGGTGAACACTGAAGCTTTCTTT,CASSLGPGVNTEAFF
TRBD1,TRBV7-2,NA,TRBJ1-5,TGTGCCAGCAGCTTCCGATCAGGGGGGACTCAGCCCCAGCATTTT,CASSFRSGGTQPQHF
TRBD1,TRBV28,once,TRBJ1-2,TGTGCCAGCACGACAGGGTCCTATGGCTACACCTTC,CASTTGSYGYTF
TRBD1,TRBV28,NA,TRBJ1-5,TGTGCCAGCAGAACCGGGACAGCCTCCGTCCGGCCCCAGCATTTT,CASRTGTASVRPQHF